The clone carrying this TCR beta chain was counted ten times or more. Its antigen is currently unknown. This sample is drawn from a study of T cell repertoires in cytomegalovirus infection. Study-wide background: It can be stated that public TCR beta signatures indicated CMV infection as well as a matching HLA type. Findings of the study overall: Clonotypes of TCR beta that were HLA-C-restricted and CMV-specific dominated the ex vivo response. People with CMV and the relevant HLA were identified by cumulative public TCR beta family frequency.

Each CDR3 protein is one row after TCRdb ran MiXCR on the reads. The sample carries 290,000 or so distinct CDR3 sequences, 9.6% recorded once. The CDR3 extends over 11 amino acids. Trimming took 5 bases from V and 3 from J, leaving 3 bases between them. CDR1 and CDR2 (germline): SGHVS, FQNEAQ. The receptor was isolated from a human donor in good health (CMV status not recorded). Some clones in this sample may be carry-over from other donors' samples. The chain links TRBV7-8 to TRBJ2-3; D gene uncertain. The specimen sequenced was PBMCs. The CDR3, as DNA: TGTGCCAGCAGCGAAACAGATACGCAGTATTTT. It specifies CASSETDTQYF.